The 10 T cell receptor beta chains below were found in one sample sequenced in a study of blood T cell repertoires in COVID-19. Repertoires were generated with immunoSEQ multiplex PCR, while TCRdb's copy carries only in-frame clones and drops some. The sample lists more than 55,000 clones; 85% to 90% were seen once. Sequencing input: peripheral blood. These receptors were collected from a human donor with active COVID-19. The donor label of this sample is uncertain.

The V call is TRBV9, the J call TRBJ2-6, with D perhaps TRBD2 (5 bases). In germline, CDR1 is SGDLS, CDR2 YYNGEE. Between the trimmed V and J ends, which lost 2 bases and 4 bases, there was a span of 10 bases. The CDR3 is 15 amino acids. DNA of the CDR3: TGTGCCAGCAGCGTTTCGAGGGTAGGGGCCAACGTCCTGACTTTC. This encodes CASSVSRVGANVLTF.

This chain uses TRBV28 with TRBJ1-1; TRBD1 agrees at 7 bases. CDR3 length: 14 residues. Trimming at V came to 5 bases and at J to 3 bases, leaving 6 bases not matched to a gene. Per germline, CDR1 MDHEN and CDR2 SYDVKM. The CDR3: CASSVDRADTEAFF. CDR3 nucleotide sequence: TGTGCCAGCAGTGTCGACAGGGCGGACACTGAAGCTTTCTTT.

The CDR3 region is CASTRGVVTGELFF. CDR3 in DNA: TGTGCCTCAACCAGGGGGGTGGTCACCGGGGAGCTGTTTTTT. The chain employs TRBV24-1 and TRBJ2-2; the D gene is possibly TRBD1 (7 bases). The CDR3 has 14 amino acids. Germline loops: CDR1 KGHDR, CDR2 SFDVKD. Trimming left V 12 bases short and J 4 bases short, with 17 bases between.

The chain has TRBV2 and TRBJ2-7; D unresolved. The CDR3 length is 11 residues. Trimming stripped 6 bases from V and 9 bases from J, with 12 bases between. Per germline, CDR1 SNHLY and CDR2 FYNNEI. CDR3 sequence reads: CASRLGRVQYF. In DNA, the CDR3 is TGTGCCAGCAGGCTCGGTCGCGTGCAGTACTTC.

This rearrangement joins TRBV30 to TRBJ2-7; 9 bases are a match to TRBD1. V trimming: 4 bases; J trimming: 4 bases; junction bases outside the gene matches: 17. There are 17 residues in the CDR3. Per germline, CDR1 GTSNPN and CDR2 SVGIG (reference sequence). CDR3 bases: TGTGCCTGGACCCCGGGGGACAGGGACCTTTTAGAGTACGAGCAGTACTTC. Translated, it gives CAWTPGDRDLLEYEQYF.

The genes are TRBV20-1 and TRBJ1-1, with a possible D match to TRBD1 (5 bases). V lost 0 bases, J lost 11 bases, and 10 bases lay in between. The germline CDR1 and CDR2 sequences are DFQATT and SNEGSKA (reference sequence). The CDR3 length is 11 residues. The CDR3 DNA is TGCAGTGCTAGAGATCGGGGGGAGGCTTTCTTT. As protein: CSARDRGEAFF.

The rearrangement joins TRBV5-3 to TRBJ2-5; TRBD2 aligns across 8 bases. TRBV5-3 is recorded as an ORF, its role being uncertain. This CDR3 has 15 residues. Trimming cost V 0 bases and J 1 base; bases outside gene matches: 2. CDR3 protein: CARSLERGPQETQYF. In DNA form, the CDR3 reads TGTGCCAGAAGCTTGGAGCGGGGGCCCCAAGAGACCCAGTACTTC.

The CDR3 nucleotides are TGTGCCAGCAGTTACGGGCAATCCTACGAGCAGTACTTC. Translated: CASSYGQSYEQYF. This chain connects TRBV6-5 to TRBJ2-7; D remains ambiguous. Trimming pared 2 bases from V and 1 base from J, leaving 6 bases between. Germline V gene data show CDR1 as MNHEY and CDR2 as SVGAGI. This CDR3 contains 13 residues.

V is TRBV5-5 and J is TRBJ1-3; weak D call: TRBD1 (5 bases). The CDR3 contains 14 residues. V gave up 0 bases and J gave up 3 bases, with 7 bases separating them. Per the germline V gene, CDR1 is SGHKS and CDR2 is YYEKEE (reference sequence). The CDR3 nucleotides read TGTGCCAGCAGCTTGGAGGGGTTTGGAAACACCATATATTTT. Translation gives CASSLEGFGNTIYF.

V is TRBV7-8 and J is TRBJ2-1; 10 nucleotides line up with TRBD2. The CDR3 sequence is 18 residues long. The germline V gene encodes CDR1 SGHVS and CDR2 FQNEAQ. V lost 0 bases, J lost 5 bases, and 10 bases stayed unmatched. The CDR3 reads CASSLASSGSRPDNEQFF. For the CDR3, the DNA is TGTGCCAGCAGCTTAGCCTCTAGCGGGAGTAGGCCGGACAATGAGCAGTTCTTC.